This T cell receptor (beta chain) derives from a study of naive and memory T cell subsets. Cells stained for CD3, CD4, CD8, CD45RA and CD27 were sorted into four subsets. This clonotype was seen more than once but under ten times. Its matching antigen is unknown. Germline values: CDR1 SGHRS, CDR2 YFSETQ. This CDR3 contains 14 residues. Deletions cut 0 bases from V and 4 bases from J, with 8 bases between. Study-level findings and limits: Naive repertoires, especially CD8, held a few larger clonotypes, possibly memory cells re-expressing CD45RA.

Both TRBC1 and TRBC2 were covered by a beta constant-region primer of two equimolar oligonucleotides. The ligated cDNA underwent four PCR rounds using SP2 and nested alpha and beta constant-region primers. MiXCR was run by TCRdb on the UMI-ligation and nested PCR reads, yielding one entry per CDR3 protein. The sample contains about 160,000 distinct CDR3 sequences, over 20% of which appear only once. What was sequenced was naive CD4+ T cells from blood. The clonotype originates from a human donor in good health. V gene TRBV5-1 combines with J gene TRBJ2-1; no reliable D call. The CDR3 nucleotides read TGCGCCAGCAGCTTGGGTGAATTATACAATGAGCAGTTCTTC. Amino acid sequence: CASSLGELYNEQFF.